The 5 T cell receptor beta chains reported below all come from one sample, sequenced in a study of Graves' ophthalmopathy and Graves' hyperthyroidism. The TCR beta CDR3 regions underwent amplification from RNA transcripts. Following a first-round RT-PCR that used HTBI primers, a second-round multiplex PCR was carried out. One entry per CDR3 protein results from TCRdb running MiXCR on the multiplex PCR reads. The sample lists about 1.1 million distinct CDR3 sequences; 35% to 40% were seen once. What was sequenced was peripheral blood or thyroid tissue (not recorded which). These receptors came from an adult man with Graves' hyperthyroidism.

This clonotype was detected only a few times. The CDR3 DNA reads TGTGCCAGCAGCTCTCCCCCCAGGCACAGCTACACCTTC. It encodes CASSSPPRHSYTF. This chain links TRBV14 with TRBJ1-2; D gene uncertain. This CDR3 region has 13 residues. With 5 bases removed from V and 9 bases from J, the gap between germline ends came to 16 bases. The germline V gene encodes CDR1 SGHDN and CDR2 FVKESK.

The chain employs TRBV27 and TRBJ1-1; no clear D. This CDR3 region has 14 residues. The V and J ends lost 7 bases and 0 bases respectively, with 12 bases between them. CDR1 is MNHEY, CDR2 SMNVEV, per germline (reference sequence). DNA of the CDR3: TGTGCCAGCAAGGTCGAGGGCATGAACACTGAAGCTTTCTTT. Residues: CASKVEGMNTEAFF.

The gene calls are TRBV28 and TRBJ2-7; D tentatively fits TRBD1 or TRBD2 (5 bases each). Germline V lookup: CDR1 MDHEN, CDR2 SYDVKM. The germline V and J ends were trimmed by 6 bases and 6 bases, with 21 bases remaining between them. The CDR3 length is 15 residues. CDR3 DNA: TGTGCCAGCAGACATGAGGGCAGGGCGGAGGCCGAGCAGTACTTC. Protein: CASRHEGRAEAEQYF.

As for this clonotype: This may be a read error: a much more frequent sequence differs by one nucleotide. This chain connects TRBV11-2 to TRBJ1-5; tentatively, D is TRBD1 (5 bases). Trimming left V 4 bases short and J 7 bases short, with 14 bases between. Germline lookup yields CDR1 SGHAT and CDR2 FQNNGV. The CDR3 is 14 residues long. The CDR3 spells CASSYGGRAQPQHF. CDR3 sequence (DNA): TGTGCCAGCAGCTACGGCGGCAGGGCCCAGCCCCAGCATTTT.

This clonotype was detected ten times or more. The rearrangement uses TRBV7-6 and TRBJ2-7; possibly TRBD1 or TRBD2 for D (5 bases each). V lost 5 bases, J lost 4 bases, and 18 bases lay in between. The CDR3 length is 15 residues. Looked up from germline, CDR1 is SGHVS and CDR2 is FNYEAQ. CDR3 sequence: CASSLEPGPSYEQYF. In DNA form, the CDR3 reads TGTGCCAGCAGCCTAGAGCCGGGGCCCAGTTACGAGCAGTACTTC.